These 7 T cell receptor beta chains share one sample of origin, sequenced in a study of cytomegalovirus exposure and HLA in healthy donors. PCR primers comprised 60 Vbeta and 13 Jbeta primers. Only in-frame clones appear in the TCRdb table, and some are missing; sequencing was by immunoSEQ multiplex PCR. The sample carries 150,000 to 200,000 clones, approximately 67% recorded once. The sequencing input was PBMCs. These receptors all come from a woman aged 18-29 years in good health and CMV-seropositive.

This clone was detected only once. J is TRBJ2-6 and V is TRBV19; 10 bases are a match to TRBD2. Germline CDR1 and CDR2: LNHDA and SQIVND (reference sequence). The V gene end was trimmed by 1 base and the J gene end by 2 bases; junction bases not matched to a gene: 8. This CDR3 comprises 19 residues. DNA for the CDR3: TGTGCCAGTAGTATAGTGGTAGCGGGGGGCCTAGCTGGGGCCAACGTCCTGACTTTC. Protein product: CASSIVVAGGLAGANVLTF.

V gene TRBV27 combines with J gene TRBJ1-1, with D perhaps matching TRBD1 (6 bases). The CDR3 is 15 amino acids. Looked up from germline, CDR1 is MNHEY and CDR2 is SMNVEV (reference sequence). Trimming shortened V by 6 bases and J by 2 bases, and 16 bases separated the two germline ends. The CDR3 nucleotides are TGTGCCAGCAGGCCGGGGGGGGCAGTAAACACTGAAGCTTTCTTT. This codes for CASRPGGAVNTEAFF.

Comment on this clone: In the same sample, other DNA sequences code for this CDR3. The V and J genes are TRBV27 and TRBJ1-1; 7 nucleotides agree with TRBD1. Losses at the gene ends were 5 bases for V and 5 bases for J; bases not matched to a gene: 5. CDR1 is MNHEY, CDR2 SMNVEV, per germline (reference sequence). This CDR3 comprises 13 residues. This CDR3 is CASSLTGRTEAFF. The DNA of the CDR3 is TGTGCCAGCAGTCTGACAGGGAGGACTGAAGCTTTCTTT.

The chain couples TRBV7-8 to TRBJ2-5; 9 positions agree with TRBD2. V shed 3 bases and J 3 bases; nucleotides not matched to a gene: 2. The CDR3 length is 14 residues. Germline V gives CDR1 SGHVS, CDR2 FQNEAQ. CDR3 sequence: CASSFVAGEETQYF. Here the CDR3 DNA reads TGTGCCAGCAGCTTTGTAGCGGGAGAAGAGACCCAGTACTTC.

This chain connects TRBV5-8 to TRBJ1-1; the match to TRBD1 covers 7 bases. Germline loops: CDR1 SGHTS, CDR2 YDEGEE. The length of the CDR3 is 14 residues. Trimming took 0 bases from V and 4 from J; bases not matched to a gene: 3. The CDR3 sequence: CASSLDHRGTEAFF. DNA for the CDR3: TGTGCCAGCAGCTTGGATCACAGGGGCACTGAAGCTTTCTTT. The complete variable domain, with remaining parts taken from reference TRBV5-8 and TRBJ1-1, reads EAGVTQSPTHLIKTRGQQATLRCSPISGHTSVYWYQQALGLGLQFLLWYDEGEERNRGNFPPRFSGRQFPNYSSELNVNALELEDSALYLCASSLDHRGTEAFFGQGTRLTVV.

V and J are TRBV7-8 and TRBJ2-5, with 7 positions matching TRBD2. The J call could be wrong; TRBJ2-7 is a better fit for the DNA end. The CDR3 has 15 amino acids. Germline assignment: CDR1 SGHVS and CDR2 FQNEAQ. DNA for the CDR3: TGTGCCAGCGGTCCGAAGCGGGATCGATCCTACGAGCAGTACTTC. Its protein is CASGPKRDRSYEQYF.

This sequence joins TRBV11-2 and TRBJ2-7; 10 positions agree with TRBD2. Trimming took 4 bases from V and 3 from J; bases not matched to a gene: 6. Germline CDR1 SGHAT, CDR2 FQNNGV. CDR3 length: 15 residues. DNA of the CDR3: TGTGCCAGCAGCTCTCCAGCGGGAGGGGACTACGAGCAGTACTTC. Amino acids: CASSSPAGGDYEQYF.